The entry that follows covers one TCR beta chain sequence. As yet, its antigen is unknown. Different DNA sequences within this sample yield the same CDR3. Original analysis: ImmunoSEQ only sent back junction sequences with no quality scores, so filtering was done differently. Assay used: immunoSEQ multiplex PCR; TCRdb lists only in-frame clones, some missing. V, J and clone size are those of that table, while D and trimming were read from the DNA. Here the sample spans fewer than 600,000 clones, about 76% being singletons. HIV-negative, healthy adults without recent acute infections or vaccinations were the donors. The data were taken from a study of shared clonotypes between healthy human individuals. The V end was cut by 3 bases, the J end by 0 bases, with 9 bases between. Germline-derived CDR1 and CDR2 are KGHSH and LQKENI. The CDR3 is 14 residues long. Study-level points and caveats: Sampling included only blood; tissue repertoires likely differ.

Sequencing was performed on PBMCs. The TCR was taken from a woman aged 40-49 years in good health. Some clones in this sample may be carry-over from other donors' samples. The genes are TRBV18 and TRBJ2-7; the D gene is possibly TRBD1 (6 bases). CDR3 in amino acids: CASSPDRSSYEQYF. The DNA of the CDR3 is TGTGCCAGCTCACCTGACAGGAGCTCCTACGAGCAGTACTTC.